The sequence of this TCR beta chain was determined in a study of T cells in Graves' hyperthyroidism and ophthalmopathy. Researchers amplified the TCR beta CDR3 regions from RNA transcripts. The HTBI primer set drove a first-round RT-PCR of the TCR CDR3. TCRdb reprocessed the multiplex PCR reads with MiXCR, giving one entry per CDR3 protein. The table includes 300,000 to 400,000 distinct CDR3 sequences, about a fifth detected once. V shed 0 bases and J 7 bases; nucleotides not matched to a gene: 9. Germline CDR1 SQVTM, CDR2 ANQGSEA. This CDR3 has 15 amino acids. This receptor was taken from a man younger than 35 with Graves' ophthalmopathy. The sequencing input was blood. The J gene is TRBJ2-1, the V gene TRBV29-1, with 7 bases aligning to TRBD1. CDR3 sequence: CSVEDRGQPRNEQFF. In nucleotides, the CDR3 is TGCAGCGTTGAAGATCGGGGACAGCCGAGGAATGAGCAGTTCTTC.